This T cell receptor (beta chain) is from a study of T cell responses to AZD1222 COVID-19 vaccine. For this clone: Its target is not known.

Study findings and constraints: Mostly white British, mostly female donors; authors suggested clonal diversity may be underestimated. At study baseline, merely more than 5 AZD1222 recipients were seropositive. Compared with day 0, the breadth and depth of the Spike-specific TCR repertoire rose significantly after two doses of AZD1222.

This table comes from immunoSEQ multiplex PCR, and its TCRdb copy is limited to in-frame clones, with some not included. The sample records approximately 140,000 clones, roughly 88% being singletons. CDR3 length: 16 amino acids. With 5 bases clipped from V and 2 bases from J, the junction kept 8 bases outside the gene matches. Germline CDR1 and CDR2: SEHNR and FQNEAQ (reference sequence). This material consisted of peripheral blood, taken 28 days after the second AZD1222 dose. The receptor's source is an adult who received the AZD1222 COVID-19 vaccine. The J gene is TRBJ2-1, the V gene TRBV7-9, with TRBD2 identical over 8 bases. As DNA, the CDR3 is TGTGCCAGCAGCGCCAGCGGGAGCGGGCCCTACAATGAGCAGTTCTTC. It yields the protein CASSASGSGPYNEQFF.